A few counts support the clone carrying this T cell receptor beta chain. Its antigen is unidentified. Sequencing was performed with immunoSEQ multiplex PCR; in TCRdb, only in-frame clones are kept and a portion is missing. Counted here are fewer than 45,000 clones, 86% occurring once; the ten biggest clones make up approximately 10%. This sample was included in a study of lymphopenia after photon versus proton radiotherapy. Study observations and caveats: Post-nadir TCR diversity decline inversely tracked overall survival among those who died.

From germline, CDR1 is SGHVS and CDR2 FQNEAQ. Trimming took off 6 bases at V and 0 bases at J, with 14 bases between the two ends. This CDR3 is built from 16 residues. The chain couples TRBV7-8 to TRBJ2-2; D possibly corresponds to TRBD2 (5 bases). Specimen: peripheral blood, collected from a patient treated with proton-based radiotherapy. The receptor's source is a woman in her 70s with pancreatic cancer. Some clones in this sample may be carry-over from other donors' samples. CDR3 sequence reads: CASRRTQGSNTGELFF. CDR3 DNA sequence: TGTGCCAGCAGACGGACTCAAGGATCGAACACCGGGGAGCTGTTTTTT.